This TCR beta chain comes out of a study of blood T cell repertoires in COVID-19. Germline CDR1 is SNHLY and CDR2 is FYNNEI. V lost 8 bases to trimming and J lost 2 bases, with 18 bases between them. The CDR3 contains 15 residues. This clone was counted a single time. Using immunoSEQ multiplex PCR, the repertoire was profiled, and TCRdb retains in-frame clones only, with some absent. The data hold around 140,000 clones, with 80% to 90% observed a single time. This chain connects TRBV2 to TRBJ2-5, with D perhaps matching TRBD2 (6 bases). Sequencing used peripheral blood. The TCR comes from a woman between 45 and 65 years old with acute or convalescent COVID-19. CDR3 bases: TGTGCCAGCGGGGGGACTCAGGCTGGACAAGAGACCCAGTACTTC. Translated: CASGGTQAGQETQYF.